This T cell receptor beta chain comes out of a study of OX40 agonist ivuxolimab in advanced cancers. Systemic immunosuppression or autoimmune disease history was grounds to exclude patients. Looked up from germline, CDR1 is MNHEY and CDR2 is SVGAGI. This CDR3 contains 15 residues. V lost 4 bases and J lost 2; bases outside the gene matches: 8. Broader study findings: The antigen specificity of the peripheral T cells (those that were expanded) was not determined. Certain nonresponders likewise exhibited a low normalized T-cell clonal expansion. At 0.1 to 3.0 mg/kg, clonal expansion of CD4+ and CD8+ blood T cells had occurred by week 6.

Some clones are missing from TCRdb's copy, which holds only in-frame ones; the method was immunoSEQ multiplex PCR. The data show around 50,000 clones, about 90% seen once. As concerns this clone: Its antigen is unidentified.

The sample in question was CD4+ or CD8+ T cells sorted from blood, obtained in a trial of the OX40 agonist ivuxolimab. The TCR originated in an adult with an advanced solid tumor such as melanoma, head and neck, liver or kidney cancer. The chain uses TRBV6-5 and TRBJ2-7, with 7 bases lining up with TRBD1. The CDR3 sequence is CASSFAGTEAYEQYF. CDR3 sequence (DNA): TGTGCCAGCAGTTTCGCCGGGACAGAAGCCTACGAGCAGTACTTC.